This passage covers 22 T cell receptor beta chains from one sample sequenced in a study of cytomegalovirus exposure and HLA in healthy donors. The PCR made use of 60 Vbeta and 13 Jbeta primers. This table comes from immunoSEQ multiplex PCR, and its TCRdb copy is limited to in-frame clones, with some not included. The sample is made up of fewer than 250,000 clones, and the top ten hold over 0.75% of it. The material sequenced was PBMCs. The receptors come from a woman aged 25 to 39 in good health and CMV-seropositive.

V usage is TRBV7-9 and J usage is TRBJ1-2; D is possibly TRBD1 (6 bases). The germline V and J ends were trimmed by 5 bases and 2 bases, with 12 bases remaining between them. This CDR3 comprises 14 residues. The V gene's germline CDR1 is SEHNR and CDR2 FQNEAQ (reference sequence). This chain's CDR3 is CASSPSGVNYGYTF. The CDR3, as DNA: TGTGCCAGCAGCCCATCAGGGGTGAACTATGGCTACACCTTC. The variable domain in full, completed from reference TRBV7-9 and TRBJ1-2, reads DTGVSQNPRHKITKRGQNVTFRCDPISEHNRLYWYRQTLGQGPEFLTYFQNEAQLEKSRLLSDRFSAERPKGSFSTLEIQRTEQGDSAMYLCASSPSGVNYGYTFGSGTRLTVV.

The chain joins TRBV6-1 to TRBJ2-7, with 7 bases lining up with TRBD1. V was clipped by 1 base and J by 4 bases; unmatched bases: 4. Germline loops: CDR1 MNHNS, CDR2 SASEGT. The CDR3 spans 14 residues. The CDR3 here is CASSEVRQGYEQYF. For the CDR3, the DNA is TGTGCCAGCAGTGAAGTCCGACAGGGATACGAGCAGTACTTC.

This chain connects TRBV28 to TRBJ1-2; maybe TRBD1 (5 bases). V lost 5 bases to trimming and J lost 10 bases, with 17 bases between them. CDR3 length: 13 amino acids. Looked up from germline, CDR1 is MDHEN and CDR2 is SYDVKM. CDR3 region: CASSQQAPLVYTF. The CDR3, as DNA: TGTGCCAGCAGTCAACAGGCCCCGTTAGTCTACACCTTC.

The chain employs TRBV27 and TRBJ2-1; D may be TRBD2 (6 bases). Trimming took off 6 bases at V and 4 bases at J, with 16 bases between the two ends. The V gene's germline CDR1 is MNHEY and CDR2 SMNVEV (reference sequence). The CDR3 has 15 residues. The CDR3 loop is CASSRGLHYYNEQFF. The CDR3 DNA follows: TGTGCCAGCAGCCGGGGACTTCATTATTACAATGAGCAGTTCTTC.

The chain couples TRBV11-2 to TRBJ1-1, with 7 bases aligning to TRBD1. V trimming: 5 bases; J trimming: 1 base; junction bases outside the gene matches: 4. The CDR3 consists of 14 residues. Germline V gene data show CDR1 as SGHAT and CDR2 as FQNNGV. CDR3 sequence (DNA): TGTGCCAGCAGCATACAGGGGAAGAACACTGAAGCTTTCTTT. Amino acids: CASSIQGKNTEAFF.

The chain combines TRBV2 with TRBJ1-2; the match to TRBD1 covers 7 bases. The CDR3 sequence is 13 residues long. Germline CDR1 and CDR2: SNHLY and FYNNEI. With 1 base clipped from V and 7 bases from J, the junction kept 3 bases outside the gene matches. The DNA of the CDR3 is TGTGCCAGCAGTGAAGACAGGGGCCCTGGCTACACCTTC. Residues: CASSEDRGPGYTF.

The rearrangement links TRBV5-1 to TRBJ2-4; TRBD1 agrees at 7 bases. Germline lookup yields CDR1 SGHRS and CDR2 YFSETQ. The length of the CDR3 is 14 residues. The V gene end was trimmed by 4 bases and the J gene end by 8 bases; junction bases not matched to a gene: 9. As DNA, the CDR3 is TGCGCCAGCAGCGGGATGGGACAGACGGACATTCAGTACTTC. It encodes CASSGMGQTDIQYF. The complete variable domain, with remaining parts taken from reference TRBV5-1 and TRBJ2-4, reads KAGVTQTPRYLIKTRGQQVTLSCSPISGHRSVSWYQQTPGQGLQFLFEYFSETQRNKGNFPGRFSGRQFSNSRSEMNVSTLELGDSALYLCASSGMGQTDIQYFGAGTRLSVL.

The V call is TRBV5-1, the J call TRBJ1-2; D is unclear. The CDR3 covers 13 residues. The V and J ends lost 4 bases and 5 bases respectively, with 12 bases between them. CDR1 SGHRS and CDR2 YFSETQ come from the germline V gene. CDR3 in amino acids: CASSQEQLYGYTF. The CDR3 bases are TGCGCCAGCAGCCAGGAACAGCTATATGGCTACACCTTC.

This chain connects TRBV19 to TRBJ1-2; 7 nucleotides agree with TRBD1. Germline values: CDR1 LNHDA, CDR2 SQIVND (reference sequence). J lost 8 bases, V lost 6 bases, and 15 bases had no gene match. The CDR3 sequence is 15 residues long. CDR3 in DNA: TGTGCCAGTAGGTCTCCTCTTACAGGGGCGAGGGGCTACACCTTC. Its translation: CASRSPLTGARGYTF.

The rearrangement links TRBV6-1 to TRBJ2-7; 7 nucleotides match TRBD2. This CDR3 spans 14 amino acids. V lost 2 bases to trimming and J lost 6 bases; unmatched junction nucleotides: 7. Germline V CDR1 and CDR2: MNHNS, SASEGT. The CDR3 reads CASSELLRGTEQYF. In DNA form, the CDR3 reads TGTGCCAGCAGTGAATTGCTGCGGGGGACCGAGCAGTACTTC.

V is TRBV5-4 and J is TRBJ1-1, with a weak D call TRBD1 (5 bases). The CDR3 length is 14 residues. Germline CDR1 is SGHNT and CDR2 is YYREEE (reference sequence). V was shortened by 6 bases and J by 3 bases, with 15 bases between the two germline ends. CDR3 nucleotide sequence: TGTGCCAGCACCCTGGCCCTACAGGACACTGAAGCTTTCTTT. Translated: CASTLALQDTEAFF.

The chain has TRBV30 and TRBJ2-1; possible D gene TRBD1, 5 bases. The CDR3 is 14 amino acids. Trimming stripped 0 bases from V and 7 bases from J, with 13 bases between. Looked up from germline, CDR1 is GTSNPN and CDR2 is SVGIG (reference sequence). Here the CDR3 reads CAWSVRGRRNEQFF. The CDR3 DNA follows: TGTGCCTGGAGTGTAAGGGGAAGAAGGAATGAGCAGTTCTTC. The complete variable domain, with remaining parts taken from reference TRBV30 and TRBJ2-1, reads SQTIHQWPATLVQPVGSPLSLECTVEGTSNPNLYWYRQAAGRGLQLLFYSVGIGQISSEVPQNLSASRPQDRQFILSSKKLLLSDSGFYLCAWSVRGRRNEQFFGPGTRLTVL.

V gene TRBV5-4 combines with J gene TRBJ1-1; unclear D gene. Trimming took 6 bases from V and 0 from J, leaving 15 bases between them. Germline CDR1 is SGHNT and CDR2 is YYREEE (reference sequence). This CDR3 has 15 residues. CDR3 region: CASIEGGPMNTEAFF. The CDR3 DNA reads TGTGCCAGCATCGAAGGAGGGCCGATGAACACTGAAGCTTTCTTT.

The V gene is TRBV10-1, the J gene TRBJ2-1; 14 bases are shared with TRBD2. The junction had 11 bases not matched to a gene; V was cut back by 6 bases and J by 4 bases. From germline, CDR1 is WNHNN and CDR2 SYGVQD (reference sequence). The CDR3 extends over 18 amino acids. CDR3 bases: TGCGCCAGCAGAAGGGGACAGGGGACTAGCGGGGGTTACAATGAGCAGTTCTTC. Amino acid sequence: CASRRGQGTSGGYNEQFF.

The chain has TRBV28 and TRBJ1-6; 7 bases match TRBD1. J gave up 7 bases and V 6 bases, and 12 bases lay outside the gene matches. The CDR3 extends over 16 amino acids. Germline assignment: CDR1 MDHEN and CDR2 SYDVKM. CDR3 region: CASREFNQGENSPLHF. The CDR3, as DNA: TGTGCCAGCAGAGAATTCAACCAGGGGGAGAATTCACCCCTCCACTTT.

CDR3 coding DNA: TGTGCCACCCACGGGGCGGGGGGCACAGATACGCAGTATTTT. Translating gives CATHGAGGTDTQYF. The V call is TRBV2, the J call TRBJ2-3, with 7 bases that match TRBD2. Germline CDR1 and CDR2: SNHLY and FYNNEI. This CDR3 comprises 14 residues. The J segment lost 1 base and the V segment lost 10 bases, leaving 8 bases of the junction unmatched.

This chain joins TRBV9 and TRBJ1-1; the D is unclear. The CDR3 sequence is 15 residues long. Trimming left V 1 base short and J 0 bases short, with 10 bases between. Germline CDR1 and CDR2: SGDLS and YYNGEE. In DNA, the CDR3 is TGTGCCAGCAGCGTAACTCCACAGATGAACACTGAAGCTTTCTTT. This gives the protein CASSVTPQMNTEAFF.

The J gene is TRBJ1-5, the V gene TRBV6-1, with a tentative D call TRBD1 (6 bases). The CDR3 has 12 residues. V lost 6 bases and J 7 bases, leaving 10 bases between the germline ends. Per the germline V gene, CDR1 is MNHNS and CDR2 is SASEGT. The CDR3 reads CASSFRGQPQHF. The CDR3 DNA reads as TGTGCCAGCAGCTTCAGGGGCCAGCCCCAGCATTTT.

The chain recombines TRBV5-4 with TRBJ2-7; 7 bases are shared with TRBD1. Germline loops: CDR1 SGHNT, CDR2 YYREEE (reference sequence). The CDR3 has 14 residues. Trimming at V came to 0 bases and at J to 0 bases, leaving 0 bases not matched to a gene. The CDR3, as DNA: TGTGCCAGCAGCTTGGGACAGGGCTCCTACGAGCAGTACTTC. It encodes CASSLGQGSYEQYF. Full variable domain (rest looked up from reference TRBV5-4 and TRBJ2-7): ETGVTQSPTHLIKTRGQQVTLRCSSQSGHNTVSWYQQALGQGPQFIFQYYREEENGRGNFPPRFSGLQFPNYSSELNVNALELDDSALYLCASSLGQGSYEQYFGPGTRLTVT.

This chain connects TRBV6-1 to TRBJ2-7; 9 bases agree with TRBD1. With 5 bases clipped from V and 3 bases from J, the junction kept 5 bases outside the gene matches. This CDR3 has 14 residues. Germline-derived CDR1 and CDR2 are MNHNS and SASEGT. CDR3: CASSSTGGRYEQYF. DNA of the CDR3: TGTGCCAGCAGTTCCACAGGGGGCCGCTACGAGCAGTACTTC.

V is TRBV4-3 and J is TRBJ2-7; D unclear. V was pared by 1 base and J by 2 bases, with 6 bases between. Per the germline V gene, CDR1 is LGHNA and CDR2 is YSLEER. The CDR3 covers 13 residues. CDR3 sequence: CASSQAEAYEQYF. The CDR3 nucleotides are TGCGCCAGCAGCCAAGCCGAGGCCTACGAGCAGTACTTC.

V usage is TRBV29-1 and J usage is TRBJ2-5; possibly TRBD2 for D (6 bases). The ends were cut back, 1 base at V and 3 bases at J, with 6 bases in the middle. Germline lookup yields CDR1 SQVTM and CDR2 ANQGSEA. This CDR3 comprises 12 residues. The CDR3 here is CSVEAGEETQYF. DNA of the CDR3: TGCAGCGTTGAAGCGGGGGAAGAGACCCAGTACTTC.